The subject of this entry is one T cell receptor beta chain. This specimen comes from a study of blood T cell repertoires in COVID-19. Across the study: Samples came from the United States, Italy and Spain, spanning acute and convalescent COVID-19. T cells, B-cell-depleted T cells, or PBMCs supplied cDNA or gDNA.

Participants were aged about 18 to 100 years from around 24 US areas. Participants were placed into cohorts based on the clinical history they reported. Profiled with immunoSEQ multiplex PCR; TCRdb holds only in-frame clones, not every one. The table lists some 380,000 clones, around 90% of them singletons. Germline CDR1 and CDR2: SGHDN and FVKESK. The CDR3 length is 15 residues. V gave up 4 bases and J gave up 4 bases; unmatched junction bases: 6. The TCR originated in a woman in her thirties or forties with acute COVID-19. Sequencing used PBMCs or T cells enriched from blood (not recorded which). The chain has TRBV14 and TRBJ2-1, with TRBD1 matching over 8 bases. The CDR3 here is CASSRDRGRYNEQFF. The DNA of the CDR3 is TGTGCCAGCAGCCGCGACAGGGGTCGGTACAATGAGCAGTTCTTC.